This T cell receptor beta chain is from a study of blood T cell repertoires in COVID-19. The germline gives CDR1 SGDLS, CDR2 YYNGEE. The CDR3 spans 19 residues. After removal of 4 bases from V and 0 bases from J, the junction contained 15 bases not matched to a gene. Original data processing: Scientists estimated how many nucleated cells there were by amplifying reference gene primers. Profiled with immunoSEQ multiplex PCR; TCRdb holds only in-frame clones, not every one. V and J calls plus clone size are reproduced from that table; the DNA served to infer D and trimming. The sample shows about 200,000 clones, approximately 80% of them seen only once.

Input material: peripheral blood. This clonotype was obtained from a man aged 45 to 65 who had recovered from COVID-19. The chain uses TRBV9 and TRBJ2-3; 9 bases are a match to TRBD2. The CDR3 sequence is CASSPIAGTSRGSTDTQYF. CDR3 bases: TGTGCCAGCAGCCCGATTGCCGGGACTAGCAGGGGTAGCACAGATACGCAGTATTTT.